Presented here are 20 T cell receptor beta chains from one specimen sequenced in a study of blood T cell repertoires in COVID-19. Sequencing was performed with immunoSEQ multiplex PCR; in TCRdb, only in-frame clones are kept and a portion is missing. Of some 80,000 clones listed, around 80% are singletons. Sequenced input: peripheral blood. The receptor source for this set is a man aged 60-69 years with COVID-19, enrolled during active disease.

The chain recombines TRBV9 with TRBJ2-7; 7 positions agree with TRBD1. There are 14 residues in the CDR3. Germline CDR1 and CDR2: SGDLS and YYNGEE. The J segment lost 2 bases and the V segment lost 1 base, leaving 3 bases of the junction unmatched. The CDR3 DNA follows: TGTGCCAGCAGCGTAACAGGGGAGACCTACGAGCAGTACTTC. Translation: CASSVTGETYEQYF.

V gene TRBV4-2 combines with J gene TRBJ1-2, with D possibly being TRBD1 (5 bases). The germline gives CDR1 LGHNA, CDR2 YNFKEQ. The CDR3 loop spans 14 amino acids. V was clipped by 0 bases and J by 2 bases, with 7 bases between them. CDR3 residues: CASSQEGGNYGYTF. Written as DNA, the CDR3 is TGTGCCAGCAGCCAAGAGGGGGGAAACTATGGCTACACCTTC.

V and J are TRBV3-1 (or the pseudogene TRBV3-2) and TRBJ1-1; 8 nucleotides match TRBD1. Trimming cost V 6 bases and J 1 base; bases outside gene matches: 4. This CDR3 is built from 14 residues. Germline V CDR1 and CDR2: LGHDT, YNNKEL (reference sequence). The CDR3 DNA is TGTGCCAGCAGGCGAGGACAGGGGAACACTGAAGCTTTCTTT. This sequence encodes CASRRGQGNTEAFF.

This CDR3 is CASSSWGQGVWAFF. The CDR3 bases are TGTGCCAGCAGCTCCTGGGGGCAGGGGGTTTGGGCTTTCTTT. The V and J genes are TRBV27 and TRBJ1-1; TRBD1 aligns across 7 bases. CDR3 size: 14 residues. Germline CDR1 reads MNHEY; CDR2 reads SMNVEV (reference sequence). With V trimmed by 6 bases and J by 11 bases, 15 bases remained unmatched.

The chain couples TRBV9 to TRBJ2-7; possibly TRBD2 for D (5 bases). CDR1 SGDLS and CDR2 YYNGEE come from the germline V gene. V lost 0 bases to trimming and J lost 6 bases, with 16 bases between them. The CDR3 is 15 residues long. The CDR3 protein is CASSVDRAPGSEQYF. CDR3 sequence (DNA): TGTGCCAGCAGCGTAGATAGGGCCCCGGGGTCCGAGCAGTACTTC. The variable domain in full, with the rest retrieved from reference TRBV9 and TRBJ2-7, is DSGVTQTPKHLITATGQRVTLRCSPRSGDLSVYWYQQSLDQGLQFLIQYYNGEERAKGNILERFSAQQFPDLHSELNLSSLELGDSALYFCASSVDRAPGSEQYFGPGTRLTVT.

The chain couples TRBV5-1 to TRBJ1-1; 7 positions match TRBD1. The trim removed 2 bases at V and 4 bases at J, leaving 5 bases unmatched. The CDR3 loop spans 14 amino acids. Germline assignment: CDR1 SGHRS and CDR2 YFSETQ. CDR3 in amino acids: CASSFETGSTEAFF. The CDR3 nucleotides are TGCGCCAGCAGCTTCGAGACAGGGAGCACTGAAGCTTTCTTT.

This clone appeared once. The chain combines TRBV11-2 with TRBJ2-3; TRBD2 is a possible D gene (7 bases). The CDR3 consists of 16 residues. Trimming removed 1 base from V and 0 bases from J, with 11 bases in between. Looked up from germline, CDR1 is SGHAT and CDR2 is FQNNGV. The CDR3 sequence is CASSLAAGASTDTQYF. The CDR3 region has the DNA TGTGCCAGCAGCTTAGCTGCGGGGGCAAGCACAGATACGCAGTATTTT.

V usage is TRBV19 and J usage is TRBJ1-1, with a weak D call TRBD1 (5 bases). Germline loops: CDR1 LNHDA, CDR2 SQIVND (reference sequence). V lost 6 bases and J 0 bases, leaving 11 bases between the germline ends. The CDR3 extends over 14 amino acids. CDR3 sequence (DNA): TGTGCCAGTAGGATTGGACACCTGAACACTGAAGCTTTCTTT. Translating gives CASRIGHLNTEAFF.

The J gene is TRBJ2-3, the V gene TRBV5-4, with TRBD1 matching over 10 bases. The CDR3 totals 15 residues. CDR1 is SGHNT, CDR2 YYREEE, per germline (reference sequence). V was pared by 3 bases and J by 4 bases, with 5 bases of the junction left unmatched. The DNA of the CDR3 is TGTGCCAGCAGCTGGGACAGGGGTGGTTCAGATACGCAGTATTTT. It translates to CASSWDRGGSDTQYF.

The rearrangement links TRBV5-8 to TRBJ2-5, with TRBD2 matching 15 bases. Germline CDR1 reads SGHTS; CDR2 reads YDEGEE. The CDR3 loop spans 17 amino acids. V shed 0 bases and J 5 bases; nucleotides not matched to a gene: 5. The chain's CDR3 is CASSLGTSGRETETQYF. The CDR3 DNA reads TGTGCCAGCAGCTTGGGGACTAGCGGGAGGGAGACGGAGACCCAGTACTTC.

This rearrangement joins TRBV12-3 or TRBV12-4 to TRBJ2-7; TRBD1 aligns across 7 bases. V lost 6 bases to trimming and J lost 5 bases; unmatched junction nucleotides: 7. This CDR3 contains 13 residues. The CDR3 DNA reads as TGTGCCAGCAGACGACAGGGTTTACACGAGCAGTACTTC. Protein product: CASRRQGLHEQYF.

The chain has TRBV7-9 and TRBJ1-2, with a tentative D call TRBD1 (5 bases). The CDR3 contains 12 residues. Germline-derived CDR1 and CDR2 are SEHNR and FQNEAQ (reference sequence). As DNA, the CDR3 is TGTACAGGTGGGGAGGCTAACTATGGCTACACCTTC. It specifies CTGGEANYGYTF.

The chain links TRBV15 to TRBJ2-1; D remains unclear. The V and J ends lost 1 base and 0 bases respectively, with 4 bases between them. The CDR3 totals 14 residues. From germline, CDR1 is LNHNV and CDR2 YYDKDF (reference sequence). The CDR3 reads CATSRAGSYNEQFF. The DNA of the CDR3 is TGTGCCACCAGCAGAGCAGGCTCCTACAATGAGCAGTTCTTC. The entire variable domain, with the rest obtained from reference TRBV15 and TRBJ2-1, is as follows: DAMVIQNPRYQVTQFGKPVTLSCSQTLNHNVMYWYQQKSSQAPKLLFHYYDKDFNNEADTPDNFQSRRPNTSFCFLDIRSPGLGDTAMYLCATSRAGSYNEQFFGPGTRLTVL.

CDR3 in amino acids: CASSHRRTVTGELFF. The CDR3 bases are TGTGCCAGCAGCCATAGGAGGACGGTCACCGGGGAGCTGTTTTTT. This sequence joins TRBV5-6 and TRBJ2-2; possible D gene TRBD2, 5 bases. The ends were cut back, 4 bases at V and 4 bases at J, with 14 bases in the middle. From germline, CDR1 is SGHDT and CDR2 YYEEEE. The CDR3 is 15 amino acids.

The V and J genes are TRBV10-3 and TRBJ2-3; 11 bases are a match to TRBD1. The CDR3 loop spans 15 amino acids. V shed 4 bases, J shed 1 base, and the junction held 1 base outside the gene matches. Germline CDR1 and CDR2: ENHRY and SYGVKD. CDR3 sequence reads: CAISGTGGGTDTQYF. The CDR3 DNA sequence: TGTGCCATCAGTGGGACAGGGGGCGGCACAGATACGCAGTATTTT.

This clone was detected only once. V usage is TRBV19 and J usage is TRBJ1-1, with 8 positions matching TRBD1. In germline, CDR1 is LNHDA, CDR2 SQIVND (reference sequence). J was trimmed by 2 bases and V by 4 bases; bases with no gene match: 6. The CDR3 consists of 15 residues. CDR3 nucleotides: TGTGCCAGTAGTACCCGACAGGGGATAAACACTGAAGCTTTCTTT. Amino acid sequence: CASSTRQGINTEAFF.

The V and J genes are TRBV7-2 and TRBJ2-3; possible D gene TRBD2, 6 bases. Germline V gives CDR1 SGHTA, CDR2 FQGNSA. Trimming cost V 6 bases and J 5 bases, with 21 bases left between them. This CDR3 region has 16 residues. In DNA form, the CDR3 reads TGTGCCAGCAGATCCCGGGACTCGGACGCAAGAGATACGCAGTATTTT. Protein: CASRSRDSDARDTQYF.

This chain connects TRBV19 to TRBJ1-2; D might be TRBD1 (6 bases). There are 15 residues in the CDR3. Deletions cut 0 bases from V and 3 bases from J, with 11 bases between. Germline-derived CDR1 and CDR2 are LNHDA and SQIVND (reference sequence). CDR3 amino acids: CASSIDRQGHYGYTF. For the CDR3, the DNA is TGTGCCAGTAGTATAGATCGTCAGGGGCACTATGGCTACACCTTC. The full variable domain, with the rest looked up from reference TRBV19 and TRBJ1-2, is DGGITQSPKYLFRKEGQNVTLSCEQNLNHDAMYWYRQDPGQGLRLIYYSQIVNDFQKGDIAEGYSVSREKKESFPLTVTSAQKNPTAFYLCASSIDRQGHYGYTFGSGTRLTVV.

This clone occurred a few times. The chain couples TRBV15 to TRBJ1-5, with D maybe TRBD1 (6 bases). CDR1 is LNHNV and CDR2 is YYDKDF in the germline V gene (reference sequence). Trimming stripped 0 bases from V and 7 bases from J, with 16 bases between. The CDR3 runs to 16 residues. The CDR3, as DNA: TGTGCCACCAGCAGAGATACAGGGAGCTCAGGACAGCCCCAGCATTTT. Translated, it gives CATSRDTGSSGQPQHF. Using reference TRBV15 and TRBJ1-5 for the parts outside the CDR3, the full variable domain is DAMVIQNPRYQVTQFGKPVTLSCSQTLNHNVMYWYQQKSSQAPKLLFHYYDKDFNNEADTPDNFQSRRPNTSFCFLDIRSPGLGDTAMYLCATSRDTGSSGQPQHFGDGTRLSIL.

The V call is TRBV18, the J call TRBJ2-1; TRBD2 aligns across 9 bases. With 5 bases clipped from V and 9 bases from J, the junction kept 11 bases outside the gene matches. Germline V gene lookup returns CDR1 KGHSH and CDR2 LQKENI. This CDR3 has 15 residues. CDR3 in amino acids: CASSSGGGRVGEQFF. Here the CDR3 DNA reads TGTGCCAGCTCATCAGGCGGCGGGAGGGTTGGTGAGCAGTTCTTC.